The source of this T cell receptor (beta chain) is a study of early T cells in non-severe SARS-CoV-2 infection. Whole-study context: Bulk RNA taken from unsorted whole blood was sequenced, leaving chains unpaired. Points from the study as a whole: Private and CD4 specificities were missed by VDJdb matching, skewed to anti-spike CD8.

As to this clonotype: Its antigen is unknown.

Molecules of cDNA were individually given unique molecular identifiers that were attached to them. Each CDR3 protein gets one entry after TCRdb re-called the 5' RACE reads with MiXCR. The repertoire holds tens of thousands of distinct CDR3 sequences, with 10% to 15% as singletons. V was shortened by 5 bases and J by 5 bases, with 21 bases between the two germline ends. The germline CDR1 and CDR2 sequences are SGHVS and FNYEAQ. The CDR3 spans 17 residues. The input for sequencing was whole blood, taken at baseline. The clonotype comes from an adult who was a healthcare worker with PCR-confirmed SARS-CoV-2 infection or an uninfected control (not recorded which). The J gene is TRBJ2-2, the V gene TRBV7-6; D is perhaps TRBD2 (6 bases). In nucleotides, the CDR3 is TGTGCCAGCAGCAACCCCCCAAACGGGGGTACGACCGGGGAGCTGTTTTTT. Its protein product is CASSNPPNGGTTGELFF.